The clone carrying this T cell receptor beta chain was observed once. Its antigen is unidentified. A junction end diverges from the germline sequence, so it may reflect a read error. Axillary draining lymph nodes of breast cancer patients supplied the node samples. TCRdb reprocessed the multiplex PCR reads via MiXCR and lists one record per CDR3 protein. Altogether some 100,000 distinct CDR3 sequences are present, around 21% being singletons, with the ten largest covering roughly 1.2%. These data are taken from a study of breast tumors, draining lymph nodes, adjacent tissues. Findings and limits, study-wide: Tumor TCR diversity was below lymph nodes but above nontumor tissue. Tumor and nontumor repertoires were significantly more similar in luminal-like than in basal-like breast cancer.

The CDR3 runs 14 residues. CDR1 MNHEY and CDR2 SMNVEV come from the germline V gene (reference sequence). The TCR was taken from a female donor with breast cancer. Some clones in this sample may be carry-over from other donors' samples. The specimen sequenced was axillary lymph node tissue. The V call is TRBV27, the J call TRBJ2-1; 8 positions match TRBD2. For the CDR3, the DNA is TGTGCCAGCAGTACTAGCGGCCACTACAGTGAGCAGTTCTTC. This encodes CASSTSGHYSEQFF.